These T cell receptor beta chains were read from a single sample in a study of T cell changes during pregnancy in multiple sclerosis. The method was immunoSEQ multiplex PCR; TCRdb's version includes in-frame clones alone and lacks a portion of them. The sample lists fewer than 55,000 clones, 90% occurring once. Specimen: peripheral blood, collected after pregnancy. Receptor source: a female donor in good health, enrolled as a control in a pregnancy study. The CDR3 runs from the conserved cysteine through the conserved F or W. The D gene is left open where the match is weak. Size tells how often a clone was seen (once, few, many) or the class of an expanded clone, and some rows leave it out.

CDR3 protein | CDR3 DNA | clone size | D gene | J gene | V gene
CASSMMGGRAPNEQFF | TGTGCCAGTAGTATGATGGGGGGGAGGGCCCCCAATGAGCAGTTCTTC | - | TRBD2 | TRBJ2-1 | TRBV19
CASSAFSGRRETQYF | TGTGCCAGCAGTGCCTTTAGCGGGAGGAGAGAGACCCAGTACTTC | - | TRBD2 | TRBJ2-5 | TRBV27
CASSPGQGGYGYTF | TGTGCCAGCAGCCCAGGACAGGGAGGCTATGGCTACACCTTC | - | TRBD1 | TRBJ1-2 | TRBV6-6
CSAGQGTYEQYF | TGCAGCGCCGGACAGGGTACCTACGAGCAGTACTTC | - | TRBD1 | TRBJ2-7 | TRBV29-1
CASTLGGVNGYTF | TGCGCCAGCACCCTCGGAGGGGTCAACGGCTACACCTTC | - | - | TRBJ1-2 | TRBV10-2
CASLQGVIDYGYTF | TGTGCCAGCTTACAGGGAGTGATTGACTATGGCTACACCTTC | - | - | TRBJ1-2 | TRBV2
CASSSTDSLSEQYF | TGTGCCAGCAGCTCGACCGACAGTCTCTCCGAGCAGTACTTC | - | - | TRBJ2-7 | TRBV5-5
CASSLGRGINYGYTF | TGTGCCAGCAGCTTAGGGAGAGGGATCAACTATGGCTACACCTTC | - | - | TRBJ1-2 | TRBV7-9
CASSLGQGNTGELFF | TGTGCCAGCAGCTTAGGACAGGGGAACACCGGGGAGCTGTTTTTT | - | TRBD1 | TRBJ2-2 | TRBV7-6
CASRQGGNSPLHF | TGTGCCTCTCGACAGGGGGGTAATTCACCCCTCCACTTT | - | TRBD1 | TRBJ1-6 | TRBV6-6
CASSHDLGQVSYNEQFF | TGCGCCAGCAGCCATGACCTCGGACAGGTCTCCTACAATGAGCAGTTCTTC | - | TRBD1 | TRBJ2-1 | TRBV4-1
CASSEVGGQGFGNTIYF | TGTGCCAGCAGTGAAGTAGGGGGACAGGGCTTTGGAAACACCATATATTTT | - | TRBD1 | TRBJ1-3 | TRBV6-1
CASSAGTGGADTQYF | TGTGCCAGCAGCGCCGGGACAGGGGGCGCGGATACGCAGTATTTT | - | TRBD1 | TRBJ2-3 | TRBV9
CASSRTGQGTDTQYF | TGCGCCAGCAGCCGGACAGGTCAGGGGACAGATACGCAGTATTTT | once | TRBD1 | TRBJ2-3 | TRBV5-1
CAWSVASGAYEQYF | TGTGCCTGGAGTGTGGCTAGCGGAGCCTACGAGCAGTACTTC | once | TRBD2 | TRBJ2-7 | TRBV30
CSVGGGLNTEAFF | TGCAGCGTCGGGGGGGGTCTGAACACTGAAGCTTTCTTT | - | - | TRBJ1-1 | TRBV29-1
CASSPVGGGTSTDTQYF | TGCGCCAGCAGCCCAGTTGGCGGGGGGACCTCCACAGATACGCAGTATTTT | - | TRBD2 | TRBJ2-3 | TRBV5-1
CASSVEGFQPQHF | TGTGCCAGCAGCGTAGAGGGGTTTCAGCCCCAGCATTTT | few | - | TRBJ1-5 | TRBV9
CASSPLGEGAEKLFF | TGTGCCAGCAGTCCCCTGGGGGAGGGAGCCGAAAAACTGTTTTTT | - | - | TRBJ1-4 | TRBV6-1
CASSPRDRGFETQYF | TGTGCCAGCAGCCCTCGGGACAGGGGGTTTGAGACCCAGTACTTC | - | TRBD1 | TRBJ2-5 | TRBV9
CASSLRRDSAEQYF | TGTGCCAGCTCACTAAGAAGGGACTCGGCCGAGCAGTACTTC | few | - | TRBJ2-7 | TRBV18
CASSGRGRYEQYF | TGTGCCAGCAGCGGGAGAGGACGGTACGAGCAGTACTTC | - | - | TRBJ2-7 | TRBV7-6
CASSPPFDQPQHF | TGTGCCAGCAGTCCCCCCTTCGATCAGCCCCAGCATTTT | - | - | TRBJ1-5 | TRBV28
CASSGDRGGDEKLFF | TGTGCCAGCAGTGGGGACAGGGGAGGTGATGAAAAACTGTTTTTT | - | TRBD1 | TRBJ1-4 | TRBV2
CASRGTSGAEQYF | TGTGCCAGCAGAGGGACTAGCGGGGCCGAGCAGTACTTC | - | TRBD2 | TRBJ2-7 | TRBV2
CASSPRQGLSYNEQFF | TGTGCCAGCAGCCCACGACAGGGACTCTCCTACAATGAGCAGTTCTTC | - | - | TRBJ2-1 | TRBV7-9
CASSPSGGTGSPLHF | TGTGCCAGCAGCCCTTCCGGGGGGACGGGGTCACCCCTCCACTTT | - | - | TRBJ1-6 | TRBV7-6